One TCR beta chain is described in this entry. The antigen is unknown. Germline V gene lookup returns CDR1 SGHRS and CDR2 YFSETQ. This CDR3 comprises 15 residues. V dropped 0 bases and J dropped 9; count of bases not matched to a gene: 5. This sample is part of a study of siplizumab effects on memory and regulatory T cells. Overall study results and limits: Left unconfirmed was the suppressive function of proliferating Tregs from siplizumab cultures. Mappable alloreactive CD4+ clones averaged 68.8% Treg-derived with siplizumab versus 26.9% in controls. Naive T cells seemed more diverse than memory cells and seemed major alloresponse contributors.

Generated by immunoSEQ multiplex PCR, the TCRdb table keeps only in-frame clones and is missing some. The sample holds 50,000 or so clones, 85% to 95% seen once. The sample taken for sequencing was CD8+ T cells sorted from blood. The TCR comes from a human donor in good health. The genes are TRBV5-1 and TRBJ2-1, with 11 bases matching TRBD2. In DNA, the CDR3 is TGCGCCAGCAGCTTGGTTTCTAGCGGGAGGATTGAGCAGTTCTTC. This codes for CASSLVSSGRIEQFF.